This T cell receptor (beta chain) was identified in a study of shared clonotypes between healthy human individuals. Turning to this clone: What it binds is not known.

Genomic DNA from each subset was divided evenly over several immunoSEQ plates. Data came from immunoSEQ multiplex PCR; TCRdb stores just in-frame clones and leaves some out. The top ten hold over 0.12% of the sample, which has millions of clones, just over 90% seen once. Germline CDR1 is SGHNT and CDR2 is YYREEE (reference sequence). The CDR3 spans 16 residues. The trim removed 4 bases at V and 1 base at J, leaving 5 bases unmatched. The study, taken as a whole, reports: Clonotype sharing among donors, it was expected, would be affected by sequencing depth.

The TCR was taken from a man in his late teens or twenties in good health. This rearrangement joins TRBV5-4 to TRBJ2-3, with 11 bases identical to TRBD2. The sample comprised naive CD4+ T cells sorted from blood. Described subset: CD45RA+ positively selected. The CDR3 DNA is TGTGCCAGCAGCCAGGGACTAGCGGAGGGCACAGATACGCAGTATTTT. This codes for CASSQGLAEGTDTQYF.